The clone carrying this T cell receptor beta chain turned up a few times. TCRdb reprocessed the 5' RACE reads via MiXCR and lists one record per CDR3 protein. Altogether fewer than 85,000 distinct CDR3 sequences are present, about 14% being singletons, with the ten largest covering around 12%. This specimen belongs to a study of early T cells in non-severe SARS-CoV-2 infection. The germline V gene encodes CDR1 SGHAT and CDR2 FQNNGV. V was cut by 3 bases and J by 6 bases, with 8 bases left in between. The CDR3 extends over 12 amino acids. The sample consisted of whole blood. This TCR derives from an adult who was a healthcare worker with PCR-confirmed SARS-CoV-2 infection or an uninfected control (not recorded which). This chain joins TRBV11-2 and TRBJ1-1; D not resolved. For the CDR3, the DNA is TGTGCCAGCAGCTTTCCCGGGTCTGAAGCTTTCTTT. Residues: CASSFPGSEAFF.